This passage covers 6 T cell receptor beta chains from one sample sequenced in a study of T cell changes during pregnancy in multiple sclerosis. Only in-frame clones appear in the TCRdb table, and some are missing; sequencing was by immunoSEQ multiplex PCR. The sample holds 15,000 to 20,000 clones; around 90% are singletons and the top ten take 10% to 15%. The sample consisted of CD8+ T cells from peripheral blood mononuclear cells, taken after pregnancy. The receptors derive from a female donor in good health, enrolled as a control in a pregnancy study.

The chain employs TRBV10-3 and TRBJ1-2; 7 bases match TRBD1. This CDR3 is built from 17 residues. Germline assignment: CDR1 ENHRY and CDR2 SYGVKD. The trim removed 3 bases at V and 0 bases at J, leaving 10 bases unmatched. The CDR3 is CAISDRGAGGTNYGYTF. In DNA, the CDR3 is TGTGCCATCAGTGATCGGGGAGCAGGGGGAACTAACTATGGCTACACCTTC.

The CDR3 spells CASSPPPRTSRTGELFF. DNA for the CDR3: TGTGCCAGCAGTCCACCCCCCCGGACTAGTCGGACCGGGGAGCTGTTTTTT. The V call is TRBV28, the J call TRBJ2-2, with 7 bases matching TRBD2. The germline CDR1 and CDR2 sequences are MDHEN and SYDVKM. CDR3 size: 17 residues. Trimming removed 5 bases from V and 5 bases from J; junction bases left unmatched: 14.

The chain carries TRBV15 and TRBJ2-5, with TRBD1 as a possible D gene (6 bases). This CDR3 has 15 residues. Germline CDR1 and CDR2: LNHNV and YYDKDF (reference sequence). V lost 3 bases to trimming and J lost 6 bases, with 17 bases between them. For the CDR3, the DNA is TGTGCCACCAGCAGGCGATCTAACAGGGTTCAGACCCAGTACTTC. Its protein product is CATSRRSNRVQTQYF.

Written as DNA, the CDR3 is TGTGCCAGGAACGCGGTAAGGTCCGCGAACACCGGGGAGCTGTTTTTT. Translated: CARNAVRSANTGELFF. The chain recombines TRBV27 with TRBJ2-2, with D uncertain. Trimming took off 9 bases at V and 0 bases at J, with 17 bases between the two ends. This CDR3 has 16 residues. Germline loops: CDR1 MNHEY, CDR2 SMNVEV (reference sequence).

The chain joins TRBV11-1 to TRBJ2-3, with 9 bases matching TRBD1. The germline V gene encodes CDR1 SGHAT and CDR2 FQDESV (reference sequence). After removal of 0 bases from V and 4 bases from J, the junction contained 11 bases not matched to a gene. The length of the CDR3 is 18 residues. The CDR3 DNA is TGTGCCAGCAGCTTAGCGCCTCTACCGGGACAGGGCGCAGATACGCAGTATTTT. This codes for CASSLAPLPGQGADTQYF.

V usage is TRBV7-9 and J usage is TRBJ2-2, with D maybe TRBD2 (5 bases). The V end lost 2 bases, the J end lost 2 bases, and 12 bases lay between the germline ends. This CDR3 is 16 amino acids long. Per germline, CDR1 SEHNR and CDR2 FQNEAQ (reference sequence). As DNA, the CDR3 is TGTGCCAGCAGCTTATCCACGTCGGGAAACACCGGGGAGCTGTTTTTT. Its protein product is CASSLSTSGNTGELFF. Complete variable domain (other parts from reference TRBV7-9 and TRBJ2-2): DTGVSQNPRHKITKRGQNVTFRCDPISEHNRLYWYRQTLGQGPEFLTYFQNEAQLEKSRLLSDRFSAERPKGSFSTLEIQRTEQGDSAMYLCASSLSTSGNTGELFFGEGSRLTVL.